This entry features one T cell receptor beta chain sequence. No antigen is known for it. This sample was taken from a study of T cell responses to AZD1222 COVID-19 vaccine. Study as a whole: Second-dose groups at about 4 or about 12 weeks were pooled. Notes on the study in general: An increase in Spike-specific TCR breadth and depth was observed after two AZD1222 doses. Unmutated variant regions are reportedly the target of nearly half of TCRs that are spike-specific. The study found vaccine-associated CD4 TCRs spanning spike, dominant at 160-218 and 743-854.

V lost 7 bases to trimming and J lost 4 bases; unmatched junction nucleotides: 7. The CDR3 has 14 residues. Germline CDR1 reads LNHDA; CDR2 reads SQIVND (reference sequence). This table comes from immunoSEQ multiplex PCR, and its TCRdb copy is limited to in-frame clones, with some not included. Of approximately 170,000 clones listed, more than 90% are singletons. The receptor comes from an adult in good health. The chain links TRBV19 to TRBJ1-2; 9 bases agree with TRBD1. The input for sequencing was peripheral blood, taken on day 0 of AZD1222 vaccination. CDR3 nucleotide sequence: TGTGCCAGTAATACAGGGGGCGGGATCTATGGCTACACCTTC. The encoded protein is CASNTGGGIYGYTF.